This T cell receptor (beta chain) derives from a study of CD8+ T cells in alopecia areata. Turning to the study itself: Severity was scored as percentage of affected scalp area in treated patients.

Treatment defined: oral pan-JAK inhibitor, 5-10 mg twice daily. Alopecia areata patients gave lesional scalp punch biopsies and peripheral blood samples. From PBMCs, CD4+ and CD8+ T cells were sorted. The V and J ends lost 2 bases and 5 bases respectively, with 12 bases between them. Germline V lookup: CDR1 GTSNPN, CDR2 SVGIG (reference sequence). The length of the CDR3 is 13 residues. TCR sequencing used cDNA made by reverse transcription of extracted RNA. Libraries were prepared by immunoSEQ multiplex PCR; TCRdb keeps only in-frame clonotypes and omits some of them. The data show 270,000 or so clones, over 45% seen once. Study-level results: Among the 100 top clones, expanded CD8+ clones, like scalp clonality, were significantly decreased by tofacitinib.

As for this clone: Its antigen is not identified.

The TCR was taken from a human donor with alopecia areata. V is TRBV30 and J is TRBJ2-5, with a weak D call TRBD2 (5 bases). The specimen comprised CD4+ T cells sorted from blood, sampled at week 24, from a patient treated with tofacitinib. The CDR3 coding sequence is TGTGCCTGGAGTCCGGACTCCGCGGAGACCCAGTACTTC. Its translation is CAWSPDSAETQYF.